What follows describes a single TCR beta chain. What this receptor recognizes is not known. Qualities for individual bases were not recorded, and no much larger clone is one base off. Taken from cysteine to phenylalanine, the CDR3 has 15 residues. Of all the DNA, just the CDR3 is kept, 45 bases in frame from base 1. CDR1 and CDR2 (SGHTA, FQGNSA) derive from the germline V gene. Germline trimming: 5 bases from V, 7 bases from J; junction bases outside gene matches: 8. These data originate in a study of blood T cell repertoires in COVID-19 (dated by TCRdb to 2018 to 2021). About the investigation overall: Collaborator samples came from the United States, Italy and Spain and covered acute and convalescent phases of COVID-19. A freely available public database, intended as a resource for researchers studying the immune response to SARS-CoV-2, is where the repertoires were released. The samples were drawn from two sources: the first 160 participants of the ongoing ImmuneRACE study, and 1,000 to 1,500 subjects contributed by 6 global collaborators. Where available, HLA class I and class II types were taken from metadata supplied by the sample provider and were not determined by assay-based typing. A de-identified subject ID, COVID-19 status, age in years and sex were almost always included in the sample metadata. The dataset comprised deeply sampled blood TCRbeta repertoires from subjects exposed to, actively infected with, or recovered from COVID-19. The prospective study material was composed of cDNA or gDNA derived from T cells, B-cell-depleted T cells, or PBMCs.

TCRbeta CDR3 regions were amplified from genomic DNA by means of the immunoSEQ Assay, a bias-controlled multiplex PCR. In the paper's pipeline: The number of nucleated cells in each sample was estimated from the amplification of reference gene primers within the assay. To quantify the absolute abundance of each unique TCRbeta CDR3 rearrangement, sequence reads were collapsed and filtered. For each sample, productive Simpson clonality was calculated by taking the square root of Simpson's diversity index across productive rearrangements. In its TCRdb copy, this immuneACCESS table keeps in-frame sequences only and misses some clones. Where compared with another copy, unresolved V genes explain less than half of these, and the others have no known cause. The DNA was the basis for D and trimming; V, J and clone size are from that table. The sample records 200,000 to 250,000 clones, roughly 80% of which are singletons. Together, the top ten hold 4.5% to 5.5% of the sample.

Study-wide findings and limitations: The amount of clinical and demographic metadata varied by source and participant and was provided uncurated.

The collaborating institutions used their own protocols to collect whole blood in K2EDTA tubes. For TCRbeta analysis, collaborators shipped samples in one of three forms: frozen whole blood, isolated PBMCs, or DNA extracted from either of those sample types. This clonotype originated in a human donor in a cohort sampled during active COVID-19. The sample taken for sequencing was peripheral blood. The V and J genes are TRBV7-2 and TRBJ1-6, with TRBD1 matching 7 junction bases. The DNA is TGTGCCAGCAGCCTGAGGGGACAGTCCAATTCACCCCTCCACTTT. This codes for CASSLRGQSNSPLHF.